What follows are 28 T cell receptor beta chains derived from one specimen sequenced in a study of T cell repertoires in cytomegalovirus infection. Via MiXCR, TCRdb re-called the reads, giving one row per CDR3 protein. The sample lists 700,000 to 900,000 distinct CDR3 sequences, approximately 32% occurring once. Their recognized antigens are unknown. The sample consisted of cultured CD8+ T cells from PBMCs, taken from culture after CMV antigen stimulation. The receptors derive from a human donor in good health (CMV status not recorded). Some clones in this sample may be carry-over from other donors' samples.

The V call is TRBV5-1, the J call TRBJ1-1, with 9 bases that match TRBD1. This CDR3 region has 14 residues. Germline V CDR1 and CDR2: SGHRS, YFSETQ. With V trimmed by 1 base and J by 5 bases, 3 bases remained unmatched. The CDR3 DNA is TGCGCCAGCAGCTTGTACGGGACAGGGACTGAAGCTTTCTTT. This encodes CASSLYGTGTEAFF. Full variable domain (missing parts from reference TRBV5-1 and TRBJ1-1): KAGVTQTPRYLIKTRGQQVTLSCSPISGHRSVSWYQQTPGQGLQFLFEYFSETQRNKGNFPGRFSGRQFSNSRSEMNVSTLELGDSALYLCASSLYGTGTEAFFGQGTRLTVV.

A few counts support this clonotype. This sequence joins TRBV7-2 and TRBJ2-1; 12 bases map to TRBD1. CDR1 is SGHTA and CDR2 is FQGNSA in the germline V gene. V shed 3 bases and J 5 bases; nucleotides not matched to a gene: 2. The CDR3 totals 15 residues. DNA of the CDR3: TGTGCCAGCAGCTTCCGGGACAGGGGGCACAATGAGCAGTTCTTC. Residues: CASSFRDRGHNEQFF.

The genes are TRBV15 and TRBJ2-3; 9 nucleotides line up with TRBD2. This CDR3 contains 15 residues. The germline V gene encodes CDR1 LNHNV and CDR2 YYDKDF (reference sequence). The J segment lost 4 bases and the V segment lost 3 bases, leaving 5 bases of the junction unmatched. The CDR3: CATSSGAGGPDTQYF. Here the CDR3 DNA reads TGTGCCACCAGCAGCGGAGCGGGGGGCCCAGATACGCAGTATTTT.

The chain couples TRBV6-5 to TRBJ2-7; 7 bases align to TRBD1. This CDR3 has 13 amino acids. From germline, CDR1 is MNHEY and CDR2 SVGAGI. V lost 4 bases and J lost 6; bases outside the gene matches: 6. The CDR3 protein is CASSLTGTGEQYF. DNA for the CDR3: TGTGCCAGCAGTTTGACAGGGACCGGCGAGCAGTACTTC.

This clonotype was observed a few times. The chain employs TRBV5-1 and TRBJ1-1, with a possible D match to TRBD1 (6 bases). The V end was cut by 3 bases, the J end by 3 bases, with 21 bases between. CDR1 and CDR2 from the germline V gene are SGHRS and YFSETQ. CDR3 size: 17 residues. The CDR3 sequence is CASSWGGGGIADTEAFF. CDR3 sequence (DNA): TGCGCCAGCAGCTGGGGGGGCGGAGGTATAGCGGACACTGAAGCTTTCTTT.

Concerning this clonotype itself: A much larger clone is a single base away; this may be a read error. This chain uses TRBV7-2 with TRBJ2-1, with D perhaps matching TRBD2 (5 bases). CDR3 size: 15 residues. Germline V gives CDR1 SGHTA, CDR2 FQGNSA. CDR3 nucleotide sequence: TGTGCCAGCAGCTTAGAAGCGGTGGCCTACGATGAGCAGTTCTTC. It encodes CASSLEAVAYDEQFF.

The gene calls are TRBV12-3 or TRBV12-4 and TRBJ1-4; 9 bases are a match to TRBD1. The CDR3 loop spans 15 amino acids. Unmatched junction bases numbered 5, after V lost 1 base and J lost 8 bases. The CDR3 protein is CASSLVGTGLEKLFF. In nucleotides, the CDR3 is TGTGCCAGCAGTTTAGTAGGGACAGGGCTCGAAAAACTGTTTTTT.

This clonotype was counted between two and nine times. The chain carries TRBV5-5 and TRBJ1-6; 7 positions agree with TRBD1. Trimming cost V 2 bases and J 0 bases; bases outside gene matches: 2. This CDR3 contains 16 residues. CDR1 and CDR2 from the germline V gene are SGHKS and YYEKEE (reference sequence). The CDR3: CASSFGTVSYNSPLHF. Here the CDR3 DNA reads TGTGCCAGCAGCTTTGGGACAGTCTCCTATAATTCACCCCTCCACTTT.

The J gene is TRBJ2-3, the V gene TRBV6-2 or TRBV6-3; 13 bases align to TRBD2. Germline loops: CDR1 MNHEY, CDR2 SVGEGT. V was pared by 2 bases and J by 6 bases, with 8 bases of the junction left unmatched. CDR3 length equals 17 residues. CDR3 DNA sequence: TGTGCCAGCAGTTACCTTGGACTAGCGGGGGCCCGGGATACGCAGTATTTT. It encodes CASSYLGLAGARDTQYF.

CDR3 DNA sequence: TGTGCCAGTAGCCCTGAAGAGGACAGGGGGCGATTTAACTATGGCTACACCTTC. It specifies CASSPEEDRGRFNYGYTF. J is TRBJ1-2 and V is TRBV19; 11 bases map to TRBD1. Trimming at V came to 6 bases and at J to 1 base, leaving 13 bases not matched to a gene. This CDR3 comprises 18 residues. Germline assignment: CDR1 LNHDA and CDR2 SQIVND (reference sequence).

This clonotype was observed a single time. The rearrangement uses TRBV4-1 and TRBJ1-2; 7 bases fit TRBD1. Germline V gene data show CDR1 as MGHRA and CDR2 as YSYEKL. The CDR3 extends over 16 amino acids. The J segment lost 7 bases and the V segment lost 4 bases, leaving 15 bases of the junction unmatched. The chain's CDR3 is CASSRVGGATSSGYTF. The CDR3 nucleotides read TGCGCCAGCAGCCGGGTAGGGGGCGCGACCAGCTCTGGCTACACCTTC.

This clonotype was recorded many times. The chain carries TRBV7-2 and TRBJ2-4; 10 bases align to TRBD1. Germline-derived CDR1 and CDR2 are SGHTA and FQGNSA. CDR3 length equals 14 residues. Trimming at V came to 1 base and at J to 7 bases, leaving 1 base not matched to a gene. The CDR3 here is CASSLGTGGNIQYF. The CDR3 DNA is TGTGCCAGCAGCTTAGGGACAGGGGGGAACATTCAGTACTTC.

This CDR3 reads CASSTWGQPYEQYF. The CDR3 DNA is TGTGCCAGCAGCACCTGGGGGCAGCCCTACGAGCAGTACTTC. The chain combines TRBV6-6 with TRBJ2-7, with a tentative D call TRBD1 (6 bases). This CDR3 region has 14 residues. V lost 6 bases and J lost 2, with 14 bases in between. The germline V gene has CDR1 MNHNY and CDR2 SVGAGI (reference sequence).

This chain uses TRBV15 with TRBJ2-5; D call uncertain. V was cut by 2 bases and J by 1 base, with 17 bases left in between. The CDR3 spans 17 residues. Germline loops: CDR1 LNHNV, CDR2 YYDKDF (reference sequence). CDR3 in amino acids: CATSRLRQNLPQETQYF. CDR3 DNA: TGTGCCACCAGCAGACTACGCCAGAACCTTCCCCAAGAGACCCAGTACTTC.

The chain employs TRBV7-4 and TRBJ1-1; D unclear. Germline CDR1 and CDR2: SGHVT and SQSDAQ. V shed 5 bases and J shed 5 bases, with 15 bases lying between them. The CDR3 sequence is 14 residues long. The CDR3 coding sequence is TGTGCCAGCAGCACCGGGAACCGGGTTACTGAAGCTTTCTTT. This gives the protein CASSTGNRVTEAFF.

A few counts support this clonotype. CDR3: CASSTPAGPSYEQYF. For the CDR3, the DNA is TGTGCCAGCAGCACGCCAGCGGGGCCTTCCTACGAGCAGTACTTC. The chain employs TRBV7-9 and TRBJ2-7, with TRBD2 identical over 7 bases. The germline CDR1 and CDR2 sequences are SEHNR and FQNEAQ (reference sequence). The CDR3 has 15 amino acids. With 5 bases clipped from V and 1 base from J, the junction kept 8 bases outside the gene matches.

The gene calls are TRBV11-3 and TRBJ1-1, with 10 nucleotides matching TRBD1. V dropped 3 bases and J dropped 7; count of bases not matched to a gene: 14. The CDR3 contains 17 residues. Germline CDR1 is SGHNT and CDR2 is YENEEA. CDR3 sequence: CASSFTGSGTGEGEAFF. The CDR3 coding sequence is TGTGCCAGCAGCTTTACCGGTTCCGGGACAGGGGAAGGTGAAGCTTTCTTT.

This clonotype was detected only a few times. The rearrangement uses TRBV11-2 and TRBJ2-7; D may match TRBD1 or TRBD2 (5 bases each). From germline, CDR1 is SGHAT and CDR2 FQNNGV. The CDR3 is made up of 15 amino acids. Trimming took off 5 bases at V and 3 bases at J, with 17 bases between the two ends. CDR3 nucleotides: TGTGCCAGCAGCCTCGCCCCGGGGCTAAACTACGAGCAGTACTTC. Amino acid sequence: CASSLAPGLNYEQYF.

The genes are TRBV6-2 or TRBV6-3 and TRBJ1-5, with 8 bases that match TRBD1. The germline V gene has CDR1 MNHEY and CDR2 SVGEGT. V lost 5 bases and J lost 10; bases outside the gene matches: 10. This CDR3 has 14 amino acids. The CDR3 DNA sequence: TGTGCCAGCAGTCCAGGGACAGGTCAGGGACCCCAGCATTTT. Residues: CASSPGTGQGPQHF.

The rearrangement links TRBV11-2 to TRBJ2-1; D might be TRBD1 (5 bases). Germline V gene sequence: CDR1 SGHAT, CDR2 FQNNGV. CDR3 length: 16 residues. The ends were cut back, 1 base at V and 8 bases at J, with 18 bases in the middle. The CDR3 loop is CASSLVGQGTMDEQFF. CDR3 nucleotides: TGTGCCAGCAGCTTAGTAGGGCAGGGAACGATGGATGAGCAGTTCTTC.

The V call is TRBV5-6, the J call TRBJ1-6, with a weak D call TRBD1 (5 bases). The CDR3 runs to 16 residues. CDR1 SGHDT and CDR2 YYEEEE come from the germline V gene. Trimming took 2 bases from V and 1 from J, leaving 10 bases between them. Written as DNA, the CDR3 is TGTGCCAGCAGCTTACAGGACCTATCCTATAATTCACCCCTCCACTTT. Its protein product is CASSLQDLSYNSPLHF.

This clonotype was observed a handful of times. The chain is built from TRBV6-1 and TRBJ1-4; the D gene is possibly TRBD1 (5 bases). The CDR3 runs to 17 residues. V lost 3 bases, J lost 4 bases, and 18 bases lay in between. Germline V gives CDR1 MNHNS, CDR2 SASEGT. The CDR3 DNA sequence: TGTGCCAGCAGTGAGCACAGGATCGAGAAACTTAATGAAAAACTGTTTTTT. The encoded protein is CASSEHRIEKLNEKLFF.

There are many counts of this clonotype. The chain links TRBV12-3 or TRBV12-4 to TRBJ1-2, with D possibly being TRBD1 (5 bases). V was pared by 1 base and J by 3 bases, with 12 bases between. This CDR3 contains 15 residues. The CDR3 protein is CASSLEAGRDYGYTF. CDR3 nucleotides: TGTGCCAGCAGTTTAGAGGCAGGGAGGGACTATGGCTACACCTTC.

This clonotype was seen only a few times. The chain recombines TRBV7-9 with TRBJ2-5; TRBD1 aligns across 8 bases. Germline trimming cut 7 bases from V and 5 bases from J; bases unmatched to any gene: 15. This CDR3 spans 16 amino acids. CDR1 is SEHNR and CDR2 is FQNEAQ in the germline V gene (reference sequence). The CDR3 spells CASIHAGGRIWETQYF. The CDR3 nucleotides read TGTGCCAGCATCCACGCAGGGGGCAGAATTTGGGAGACCCAGTACTTC.

V and J are TRBV29-1 and TRBJ1-1; D gene ambiguous. Trimming cost V 6 bases and J 4 bases, with 9 bases left between them. The CDR3 contains 11 residues. CDR1 SQVTM and CDR2 ANQGSEA come from the germline V gene. The CDR3 region has the DNA TGCAGCGTCAGACGTATCACTGAAGCTTTCTTT. It translates to CSVRRITEAFF.

There are a few counts of this clonotype. This CDR3 reads CASSLEGTGTYEQYF. The CDR3 DNA reads TGTGCCAGCAGCTTAGAAGGGACAGGGACCTACGAGCAGTACTTC. The chain recombines TRBV13 with TRBJ2-7; 9 bases line up with TRBD1. The CDR3 runs 15 residues. Germline CDR1 PRHDT, CDR2 FYEKMQ (reference sequence). J gave up 2 bases and V 1 base, and 3 bases lay outside the gene matches.

This clonotype was counted many times. The chain carries TRBV7-6 and TRBJ2-1; the match to TRBD2 covers 12 bases. Trimming at V came to 5 bases and at J to 3 bases, leaving 5 bases not matched to a gene. There are 16 residues in the CDR3. The germline gives CDR1 SGHVS, CDR2 FNYEAQ. CDR3 DNA sequence: TGTGCCAGCAGCCAGGGACTAGCGGGCCTCTACAATGAGCAGTTCTTC. Protein: CASSQGLAGLYNEQFF. Full variable domain (missing parts from reference TRBV7-6 and TRBJ2-1): GAGVSQSPRYKVTKRGQDVALRCDPISGHVSLYWYRQALGQGPEFLTYFNYEAQQDKSGLPNDRFSAERPEGSISTLTIQRTEQRDSAMYRCASSQGLAGLYNEQFFGPGTRLTVL.

This clonotype has only a few counts. The rearrangement uses TRBV20-1 and TRBJ2-5; 12 bases align to TRBD2. The V gene end was trimmed by 2 bases and the J gene end by 5 bases; junction bases not matched to a gene: 6. The length of the CDR3 is 15 residues. Germline-derived CDR1 and CDR2 are DFQATT and SNEGSKA (reference sequence). CDR3 in DNA: TGCAGTGCTAGATCTCGGACTAGCGGGGCGGAGACCCAGTACTTC. Translated: CSARSRTSGAETQYF.